What follows are 16 T cell receptor beta chains derived from one specimen sequenced in a study of beta chain features in type 1 diabetes. Antigens of these TCRs are unknown. General study results and limits: A moderate, significant TCRB CDR3 shortening appeared in type 1 diabetes across four CD4+ subsets.

Every bit of the isolated RNA underwent reverse transcription, so sequencing read expressed TCRB transcripts. The table came from immunoSEQ multiplex PCR; TCRdb's copy has only in-frame clones and leaves some out. The table has about 700,000 clones, about an eighth seen once. Sequenced: naive CD4+ T cells from blood. The receptors were sampled from a young man with type 1 diabetes.

Only a few counts were recorded for this clone. J is TRBJ1-1 and V is TRBV7-9; D uncertain. V lost 4 bases to trimming and J lost 1 base, with 19 bases between them. The length of the CDR3 is 17 residues. Germline V gene data show CDR1 as SEHNR and CDR2 as FQNEAQ (reference sequence). The CDR3 nucleotides are TGTGCCAGCAGCTCCCCCTGGGAGGATTTGGGGAACACTGAAGCTTTCTTT. This codes for CASSSPWEDLGNTEAFF.

This clone was counted between two and nine times. The chain has TRBV29-1 and TRBJ1-4, with TRBD1 as a possible D gene (6 bases). The V gene lost 7 bases and the J gene lost 8 bases, with 17 bases spanning the gap. The length of the CDR3 is 13 residues. Germline CDR1 is SQVTM and CDR2 is ANQGSEA. CDR3 DNA: TGCAGCGCTGGGAAGGGGGACGGAGAAAAACTGTTTTTT. Residues: CSAGKGDGEKLFF. The entire variable domain, with the rest obtained from reference TRBV29-1 and TRBJ1-4, is as follows: SAVISQKPSRDICQRGTSLTIQCQVDSQVTMMFWYRQQPGQSLTLIATANQGSEATYESGFVIDKFPISRPNLTFSTLTVSNMSPEDSSIYLCSAGKGDGEKLFFGSGTQLSVL.

The table lists this clone with a few counts. This may arise from a read error, as a much more abundant clone is one base away. At the DNA level, this CDR3 is encoded by other sequences in the same sample as well. The CDR3 bases are TGTGCCAGCAGCTCCCGAGAGACCCAGTACTTC. Its translation: CASSSRETQYF. The chain employs TRBV7-9 and TRBJ2-5; D gene uncertain. CDR3 length: 11 residues. Between the trimmed V and J ends, which lost 4 bases and 4 bases, there was a span of 4 bases. CDR1 and CDR2 (germline): SEHNR, FQNEAQ (reference sequence).

The CDR3 region is CAIRKGGGEQFF. In DNA form, the CDR3 reads TGTGCCATCAGAAAAGGAGGGGGCGAGCAGTTCTTC. The rearrangement links TRBV10-3 to TRBJ2-1; possible D gene TRBD1, 7 bases. Trimming shortened V by 6 bases and J by 10 bases, and 13 bases separated the two germline ends. The CDR3 contains 12 residues. Germline V CDR1 and CDR2: ENHRY, SYGVKD.

The chain uses TRBV10-3 and TRBJ1-1, with 8 bases identical to TRBD1. The V gene's germline CDR1 is ENHRY and CDR2 SYGVKD. The CDR3 has 14 amino acids. Unmatched junction bases numbered 5, after V lost 2 bases and J lost 6 bases. This CDR3 is CAISEGQGDPEAFF. The CDR3 DNA follows: TGTGCCATCAGTGAGGGACAGGGTGACCCTGAAGCTTTCTTT.

V and J are TRBV7-2 and TRBJ1-6; D is perhaps TRBD1 (6 bases). Germline CDR1 and CDR2: SGHTA and FQGNSA. The CDR3 is made up of 15 amino acids. The ends were cut back, 5 bases at V and 7 bases at J, with 15 bases in the middle. The DNA of the CDR3 is TGTGCCAGCAGCCCCCAGGGGACGTCGAATTCACCCCTCCACTTT. Translating it yields CASSPQGTSNSPLHF.

This clone was counted between two and nine times. V and J are TRBV6-5 and TRBJ1-5; maybe TRBD1 (6 bases). Germline lookup yields CDR1 MNHEY and CDR2 SVGAGI. The CDR3 is made up of 15 amino acids. V lost 6 bases to trimming and J lost 2 bases, with 14 bases between them. The CDR3 region is CASRASGAGNQPQHF. The CDR3 DNA reads TGTGCCAGCAGAGCCTCAGGGGCGGGCAATCAGCCCCAGCATTTT.

In this sample, this clone turned up a few times. Other DNA sequences in this specimen translate into the identical CDR3. CDR3 nucleotide sequence: TGTGCCTGGAACAGGGGATTGAACACTGAAGCTTTCTTT. Translation gives CAWNRGLNTEAFF. The chain links TRBV30 to TRBJ1-1; 7 bases match TRBD1. The V segment lost 4 bases and the J segment 0 bases; nucleotides outside the gene matches: 2. The length of the CDR3 is 13 residues. Germline values: CDR1 GTSNPN, CDR2 SVGIG (reference sequence).

This chain links TRBV5-4 with TRBJ2-7; weak D call: TRBD1 (5 bases). The CDR3 spans 14 residues. The V gene lost 0 bases and the J gene lost 2 bases, with 9 bases spanning the gap. Germline CDR1 SGHNT, CDR2 YYREEE (reference sequence). CDR3 residues: CASSLGQLTYEQYF. The DNA of the CDR3 is TGTGCCAGCAGCTTGGGACAGCTCACCTACGAGCAGTACTTC. The whole variable domain, remainder taken from reference TRBV5-4 and TRBJ2-7, is ETGVTQSPTHLIKTRGQQVTLRCSSQSGHNTVSWYQQALGQGPQFIFQYYREEENGRGNFPPRFSGLQFPNYSSELNVNALELDDSALYLCASSLGQLTYEQYFGPGTRLTVT.

A few counts support this clone. The rearrangement uses TRBV9 and TRBJ1-2; D remains ambiguous. The CDR3 is 15 residues long. V lost 4 bases to trimming and J lost 2 bases, with 15 bases between them. The germline gives CDR1 SGDLS, CDR2 YYNGEE. CDR3 bases: TGTGCCAGCAGCCCCCGATCGTTCGGAAACTATGGCTACACCTTC. Amino acid sequence: CASSPRSFGNYGYTF.

This clone came up a few times. In DNA, the CDR3 is TGTGCCAGCAGTTATCCGGGACAAATCTCTGGAAACACCATATATTTT. It yields the protein CASSYPGQISGNTIYF. V usage is TRBV2 and J usage is TRBJ1-3; weak D call: TRBD1 (6 bases). The CDR3 spans 16 residues. Germline assignment: CDR1 SNHLY and CDR2 FYNNEI. The ends were cut back, 5 bases at V and 0 bases at J, with 14 bases in the middle.

The chain recombines TRBV28 with TRBJ2-7, with 8 bases fitting TRBD1. There are 17 residues in the CDR3. Germline values: CDR1 MDHEN, CDR2 SYDVKM. V was pared by 1 base and J by 0 bases, with 8 bases of the junction left unmatched. The CDR3 coding sequence is TGTGCCAGCAGTTTATACCCCGGGACAGGAAGCTCCTACGAGCAGTACTTC. It encodes CASSLYPGTGSSYEQYF. Full variable domain (remainder filled in from reference TRBV28 and TRBJ2-7): DVKVTQSSRYLVKRTGEKVFLECVQDMDHENMFWYRQDPGLGLRLIYFSYDVKMKEKGDIPEGYSVSREKKERFSLILESASTNQTSMYLCASSLYPGTGSSYEQYFGPGTRLTVT.

This clone was detected a few times. The rearrangement joins TRBV25-1 to TRBJ2-3; 10 nucleotides agree with TRBD2. The CDR3 consists of 17 residues. From germline, CDR1 is MGHDK and CDR2 SYGVNS. J lost 2 bases, V lost 1 base, and 6 bases had no gene match. The CDR3 reads CASSEWRTSGATDTQYF. The DNA of the CDR3 is TGTGCCAGCAGTGAATGGAGAACTAGCGGGGCCACAGATACGCAGTATTTT.

This chain links TRBV30 with TRBJ1-4; perhaps TRBD1 as D (5 bases). CDR1 and CDR2 (germline): GTSNPN, SVGIG (reference sequence). V shed 4 bases and J shed 7 bases, with 16 bases lying between them. CDR3 size: 14 residues. CDR3 protein: CAWKGSWEGEKLFF. The CDR3 nucleotides read TGTGCCTGGAAGGGGAGCTGGGAGGGTGAAAAACTGTTTTTT.

The genes are TRBV18 and TRBJ1-5, with D hard to call. Deletions cut 3 bases from V and 2 bases from J, with 8 bases between. CDR3 size: 14 residues. Per germline, CDR1 KGHSH and CDR2 LQKENI. CDR3 amino acids: CASSPDLGNQPQHF. In DNA form, the CDR3 reads TGTGCCAGCTCACCTGACTTGGGCAATCAGCCCCAGCATTTT. The variable domain in full, with the rest retrieved from reference TRBV18 and TRBJ1-5, is NAGVMQNPRHLVRRRGQEARLRCSPMKGHSHVYWYRQLPEEGLKFMVYLQKENIIDESGMPKERFSAEFPKEGPSILRIQQVVRGDSAAYFCASSPDLGNQPQHFGDGTRLSIL.

The chain employs TRBV18 and TRBJ2-1, with a weak D call TRBD1 (5 bases). CDR1 and CDR2 from the germline V gene are KGHSH and LQKENI. This CDR3 comprises 13 residues. V lost 5 bases, J lost 9 bases, and 14 bases lay in between. The CDR3 reads CASSWTRESEQFF. Written as DNA, the CDR3 is TGTGCCAGCTCATGGACCAGGGAAAGTGAGCAGTTCTTC.